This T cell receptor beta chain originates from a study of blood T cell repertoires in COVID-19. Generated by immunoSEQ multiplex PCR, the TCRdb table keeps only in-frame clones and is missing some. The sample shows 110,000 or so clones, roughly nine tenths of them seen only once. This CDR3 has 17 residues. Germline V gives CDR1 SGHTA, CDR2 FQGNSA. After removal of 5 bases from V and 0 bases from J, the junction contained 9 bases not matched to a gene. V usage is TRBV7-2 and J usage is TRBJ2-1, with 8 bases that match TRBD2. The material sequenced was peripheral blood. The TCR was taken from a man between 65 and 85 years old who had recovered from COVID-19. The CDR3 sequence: CASSPTLAGTSYNEQFF. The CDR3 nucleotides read TGTGCCAGCAGCCCTACCTTAGCGGGAACCTCCTACAATGAGCAGTTCTTC.